This T cell receptor (beta chain) was documented in a study of T cell responses to AZD1222 COVID-19 vaccine. V was clipped by 6 bases and J by 6 bases; unmatched bases: 4. Germline assignment: CDR1 ENHRY and CDR2 SYGVKD. The CDR3 is made up of 12 amino acids. Overall study findings and caveats: There were mostly white British donors and more females than males, and clonal diversity was possibly underestimated.

Of note for this clone: The antigen is not known.

The table came from immunoSEQ multiplex PCR; TCRdb's copy has only in-frame clones and leaves some out. The top ten hold about 5.4% of the sample, which has more than 120,000 clones, roughly 90% seen once. The material was peripheral blood, obtained 28 days after the second dose of the MenACWY control vaccine. The chain recombines TRBV10-3 with TRBJ1-1; 7 bases fit TRBD1. The sequence was collected from an adult who received the MenACWY meningococcal vaccine as a control. CDR3 nucleotide sequence: TGTGCCATCAGCAGCACAGGGGCTGAAGCTTTCTTT. It specifies CAISSTGAEAFF.